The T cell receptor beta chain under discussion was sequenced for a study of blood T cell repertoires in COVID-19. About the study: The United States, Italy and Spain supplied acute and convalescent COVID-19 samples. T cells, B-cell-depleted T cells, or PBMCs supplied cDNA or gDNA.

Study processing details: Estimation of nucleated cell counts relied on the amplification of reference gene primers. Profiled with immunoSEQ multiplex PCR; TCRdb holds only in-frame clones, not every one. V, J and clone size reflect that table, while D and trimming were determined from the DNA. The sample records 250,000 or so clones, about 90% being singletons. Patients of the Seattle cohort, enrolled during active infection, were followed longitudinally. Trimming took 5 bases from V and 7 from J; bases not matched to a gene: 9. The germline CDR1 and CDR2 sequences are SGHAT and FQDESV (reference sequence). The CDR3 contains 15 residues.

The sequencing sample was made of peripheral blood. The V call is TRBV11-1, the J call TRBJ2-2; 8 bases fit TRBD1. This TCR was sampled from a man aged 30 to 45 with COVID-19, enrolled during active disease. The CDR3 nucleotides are TGTGCCAGCAGCCTCCCGACAGGGGCGGGCGGGGAGCTGTTTTTT. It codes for CASSLPTGAGGELFF. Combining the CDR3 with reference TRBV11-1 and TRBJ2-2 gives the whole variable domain EAEVAQSPRYKITEKSQAVAFWCDPISGHATLYWYRQILGQGPELLVQFQDESVVDDSQLPKDRFSAERLKGVDSTLKIQPAELGDSAMYLCASSLPTGAGGELFFGEGSRLTVL.